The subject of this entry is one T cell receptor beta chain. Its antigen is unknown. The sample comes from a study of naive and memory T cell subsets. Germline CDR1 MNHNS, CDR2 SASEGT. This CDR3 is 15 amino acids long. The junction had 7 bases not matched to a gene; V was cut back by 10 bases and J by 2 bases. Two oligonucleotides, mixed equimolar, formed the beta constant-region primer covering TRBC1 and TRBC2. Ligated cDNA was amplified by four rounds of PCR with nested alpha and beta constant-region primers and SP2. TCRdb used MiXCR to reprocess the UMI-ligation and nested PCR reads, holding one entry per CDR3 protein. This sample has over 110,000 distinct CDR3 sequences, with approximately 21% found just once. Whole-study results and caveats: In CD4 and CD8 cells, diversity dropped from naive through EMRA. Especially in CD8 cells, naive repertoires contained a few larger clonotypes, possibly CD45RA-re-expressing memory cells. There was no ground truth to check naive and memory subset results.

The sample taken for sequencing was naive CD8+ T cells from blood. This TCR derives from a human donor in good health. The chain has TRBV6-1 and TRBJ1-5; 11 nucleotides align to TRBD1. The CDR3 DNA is TGTGCCATCGGACAGGGGGCTTTTCGCAATCAGCCCCAGCATTTT. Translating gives CAIGQGAFRNQPQHF.